This T cell receptor (beta chain) was sequenced for a study of spatial heterogeneity in lung cancer. Study-level information: Across the raw uncorrected reads, a unique TCR and UMI combination was observed, on average, more than ten times.

Concerning this clonotype: Its antigen is not identified. The library was prepared for alpha chains; this beta chain is a stray read, so its frequency means little.

Specified time point: sample taken at primary tumor resection. Material for sequencing was whole RNA from tumor, nontumor lung or frozen PBMC, left unsorted. V was shortened by 5 bases and J by 3 bases, with 16 bases between the two germline ends. The CDR3 runs to 15 residues. Germline V lookup: CDR1 SGHTA, CDR2 FQGNSA. All TCR cDNA molecules were individually tagged with a unique molecular identifier. MiXCR was run by TCRdb on the 5' RACE reads, yielding one entry per CDR3 protein. The repertoire has around 420 distinct CDR3 sequences, 35% to 40% of them found once; the top ten carry just under 70%. Findings and caveats of the study: The study found ubiquitous expanded tumor TCRs in blood more at resection than follow-up.

The source material was PBMCs, sampled at surgery. The chain employs TRBV7-2 and TRBJ1-1; possibly TRBD1 for D (5 bases). The TCR sequence derives from a male donor with early-stage non-small cell lung cancer. The CDR3 reads CASSPMGGGHTEAFF. CDR3 bases: TGTGCCAGCAGCCCCATGGGGGGAGGGCACACTGAAGCTTTCTTT.